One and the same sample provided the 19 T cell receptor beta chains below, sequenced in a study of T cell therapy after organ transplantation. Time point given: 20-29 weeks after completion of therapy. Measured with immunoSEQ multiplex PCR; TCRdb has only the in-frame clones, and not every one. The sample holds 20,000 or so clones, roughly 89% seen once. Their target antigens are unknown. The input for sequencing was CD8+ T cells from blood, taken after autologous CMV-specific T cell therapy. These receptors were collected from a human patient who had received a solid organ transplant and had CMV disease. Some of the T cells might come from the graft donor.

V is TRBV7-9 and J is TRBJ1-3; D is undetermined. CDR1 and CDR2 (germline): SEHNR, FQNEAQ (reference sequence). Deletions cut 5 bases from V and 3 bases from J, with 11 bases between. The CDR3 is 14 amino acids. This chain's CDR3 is CASSDHRFGNTIYF. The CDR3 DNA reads TGTGCCAGCAGCGACCACAGATTTGGAAACACCATATATTTT.

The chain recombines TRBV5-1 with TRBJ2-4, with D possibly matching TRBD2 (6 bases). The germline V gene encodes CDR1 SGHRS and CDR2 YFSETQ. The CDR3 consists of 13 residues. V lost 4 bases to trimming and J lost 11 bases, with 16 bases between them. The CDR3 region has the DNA TGCGCCAGCAGCAAACCGGGGGAGGCCTTTCAGTACTTC. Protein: CASSKPGEAFQYF.

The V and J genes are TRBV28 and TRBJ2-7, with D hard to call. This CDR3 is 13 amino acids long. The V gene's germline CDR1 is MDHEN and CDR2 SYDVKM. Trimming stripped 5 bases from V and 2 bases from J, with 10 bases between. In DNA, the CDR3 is TGTGCCAGCAGTGCGGACCCCGCCTACGAGCAGTACTTC. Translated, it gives CASSADPAYEQYF. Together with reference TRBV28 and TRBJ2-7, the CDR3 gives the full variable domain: DVKVTQSSRYLVKRTGEKVFLECVQDMDHENMFWYRQDPGLGLRLIYFSYDVKMKEKGDIPEGYSVSREKKERFSLILESASTNQTSMYLCASSADPAYEQYFGPGTRLTVT.

The CDR3 sequence is CASSFGVTGSFLNYGYTF. For the CDR3, the DNA is TGTGCCAGCAGTTTTGGCGTAACAGGGTCCTTTTTAAACTATGGCTACACCTTC. The chain uses TRBV28 and TRBJ1-2; TRBD1 is a possible D gene (6 bases). Germline CDR1 and CDR2: MDHEN and SYDVKM. Between the trimmed V and J ends, which lost 3 bases and 2 bases, there was a span of 22 bases. CDR3 length equals 18 residues.

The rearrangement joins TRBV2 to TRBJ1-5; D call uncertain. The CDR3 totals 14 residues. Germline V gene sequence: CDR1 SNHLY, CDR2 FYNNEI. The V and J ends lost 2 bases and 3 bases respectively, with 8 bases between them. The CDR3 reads CASSERASNQPQHF. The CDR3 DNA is TGTGCCAGCAGTGAAAGGGCTTCCAATCAGCCCCAGCATTTT.

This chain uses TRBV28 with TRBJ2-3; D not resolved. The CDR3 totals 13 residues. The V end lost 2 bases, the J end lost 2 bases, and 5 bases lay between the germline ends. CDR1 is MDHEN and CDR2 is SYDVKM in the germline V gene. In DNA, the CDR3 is TGTGCCAGCAGTTTAGCGTTCACAGATACGCAGTATTTT. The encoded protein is CASSLAFTDTQYF. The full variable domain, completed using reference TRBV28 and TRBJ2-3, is DVKVTQSSRYLVKRTGEKVFLECVQDMDHENMFWYRQDPGLGLRLIYFSYDVKMKEKGDIPEGYSVSREKKERFSLILESASTNQTSMYLCASSLAFTDTQYFGPGTRLTVL.

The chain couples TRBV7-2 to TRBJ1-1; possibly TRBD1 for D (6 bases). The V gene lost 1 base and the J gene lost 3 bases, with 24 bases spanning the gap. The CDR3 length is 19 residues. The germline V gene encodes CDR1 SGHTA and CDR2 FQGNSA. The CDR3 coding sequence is TGTGCCAGCAGCTTAGAGGAGGTCGGGTCAGGGGCTCGGGACACTGAAGCTTTCTTT. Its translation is CASSLEEVGSGARDTEAFF.

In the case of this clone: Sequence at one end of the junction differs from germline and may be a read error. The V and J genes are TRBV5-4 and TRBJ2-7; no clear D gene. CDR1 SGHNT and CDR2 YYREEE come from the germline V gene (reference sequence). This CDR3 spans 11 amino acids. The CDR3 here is CASSISHEQYF. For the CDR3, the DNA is TGTGCCAGCAGCATCTCCCACGAGCAGTACTTC.

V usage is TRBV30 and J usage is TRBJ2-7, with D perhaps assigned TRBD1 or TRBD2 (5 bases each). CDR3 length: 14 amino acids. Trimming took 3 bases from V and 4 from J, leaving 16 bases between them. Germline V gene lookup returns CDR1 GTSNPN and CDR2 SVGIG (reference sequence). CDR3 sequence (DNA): TGTGCCTGGAGGGAAAGAGAGGGGCTATACGAGCAGTACTTC. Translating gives CAWREREGLYEQYF.

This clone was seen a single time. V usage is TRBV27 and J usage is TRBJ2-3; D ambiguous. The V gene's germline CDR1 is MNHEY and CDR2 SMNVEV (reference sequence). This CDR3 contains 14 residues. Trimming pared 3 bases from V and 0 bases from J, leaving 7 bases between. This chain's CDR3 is CASSFADSTDTQYF. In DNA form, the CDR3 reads TGTGCCAGCAGTTTCGCAGACAGCACAGATACGCAGTATTTT.

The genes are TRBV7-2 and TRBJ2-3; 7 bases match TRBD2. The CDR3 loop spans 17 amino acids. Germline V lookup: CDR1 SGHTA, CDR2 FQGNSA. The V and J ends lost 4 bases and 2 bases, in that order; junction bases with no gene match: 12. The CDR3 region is CASSSDGAGPDTDTQYF. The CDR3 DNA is TGTGCCAGCAGCTCAGACGGAGCGGGACCAGACACAGATACGCAGTATTTT.

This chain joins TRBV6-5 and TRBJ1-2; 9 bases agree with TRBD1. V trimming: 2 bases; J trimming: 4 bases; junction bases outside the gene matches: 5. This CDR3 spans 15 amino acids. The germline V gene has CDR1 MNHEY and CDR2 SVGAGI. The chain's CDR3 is CASSYGDRGAYGYTF. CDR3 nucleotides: TGTGCCAGCAGTTACGGAGACAGGGGGGCCTATGGCTACACCTTC.

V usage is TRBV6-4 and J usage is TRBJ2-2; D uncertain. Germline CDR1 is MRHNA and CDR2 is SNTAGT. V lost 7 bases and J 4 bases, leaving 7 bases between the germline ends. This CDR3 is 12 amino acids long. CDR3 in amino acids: CASMDLTGELFF. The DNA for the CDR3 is TGTGCCAGCATGGATCTCACCGGGGAGCTGTTTTTT.

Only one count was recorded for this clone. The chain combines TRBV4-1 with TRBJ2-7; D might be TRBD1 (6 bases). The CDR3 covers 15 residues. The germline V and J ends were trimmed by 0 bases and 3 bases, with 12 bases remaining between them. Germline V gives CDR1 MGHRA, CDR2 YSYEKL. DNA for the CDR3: TGCGCCAGCAGCCAAGAGAACAGGGTAAACTACGAGCAGTACTTC. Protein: CASSQENRVNYEQYF.

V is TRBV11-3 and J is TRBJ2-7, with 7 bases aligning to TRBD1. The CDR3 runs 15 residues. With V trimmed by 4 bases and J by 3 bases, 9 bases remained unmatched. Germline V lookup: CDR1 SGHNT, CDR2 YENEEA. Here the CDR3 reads CASSSGQDQVYEQYF. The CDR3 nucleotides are TGTGCCAGCAGCTCCGGACAGGACCAGGTCTACGAGCAGTACTTC. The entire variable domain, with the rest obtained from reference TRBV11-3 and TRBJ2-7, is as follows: EAGVVQSPRYKIIEKKQPVAFWCNPISGHNTLYWYLQNLGQGPELLIRYENEEAVDDSQLPKDRFSAERLKGVDSTLKIQPAELGDSAVYLCASSSGQDQVYEQYFGPGTRLTVT.

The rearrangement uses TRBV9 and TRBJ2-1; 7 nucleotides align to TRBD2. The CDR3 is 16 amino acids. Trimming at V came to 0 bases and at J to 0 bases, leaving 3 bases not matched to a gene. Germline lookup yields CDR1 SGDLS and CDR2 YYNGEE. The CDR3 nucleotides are TGTGCCAGCAGCGTAGTACTAGCGAGCTCCTACAATGAGCAGTTCTTC. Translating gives CASSVVLASSYNEQFF.

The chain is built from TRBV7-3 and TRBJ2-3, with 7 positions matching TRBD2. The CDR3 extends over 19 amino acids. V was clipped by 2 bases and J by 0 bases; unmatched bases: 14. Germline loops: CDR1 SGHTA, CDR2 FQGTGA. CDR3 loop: CASSLYPPGRGGSTDTQYF. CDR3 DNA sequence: TGTGCCAGCAGCTTATATCCCCCGGGGCGCGGGGGTAGCACAGATACGCAGTATTTT.

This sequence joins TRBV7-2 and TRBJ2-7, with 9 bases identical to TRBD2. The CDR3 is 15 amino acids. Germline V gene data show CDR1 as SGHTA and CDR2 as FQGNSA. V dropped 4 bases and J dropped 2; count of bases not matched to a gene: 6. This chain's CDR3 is CASSSPGLAPYEQYF. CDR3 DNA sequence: TGTGCCAGCAGCTCCCCGGGACTAGCCCCCTACGAGCAGTACTTC.

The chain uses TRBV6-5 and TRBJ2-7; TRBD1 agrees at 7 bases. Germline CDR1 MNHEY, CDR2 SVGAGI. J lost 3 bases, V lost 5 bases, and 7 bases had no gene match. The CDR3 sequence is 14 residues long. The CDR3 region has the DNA TGTGCCAGCAGTCCCGGACAGGCGATCTACGAGCAGTACTTC. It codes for CASSPGQAIYEQYF.